These 22 T cell receptor beta chains originate from one sample sequenced in a study of cytomegalovirus exposure and HLA in healthy donors. It was with 60 Vbeta and 13 Jbeta primers that the PCR ran. Repertoires were generated with immunoSEQ multiplex PCR, while TCRdb's copy carries only in-frame clones and drops some. Among 95,000 to 150,000 clones listed, about three fifths were seen once. The source material was PBMCs. Every receptor here comes from a woman aged 35 to 49 in good health and CMV-seropositive.

This rearrangement joins TRBV21-1 to TRBJ2-7; the DNA was not used to check the table's D call, TRBD1. TRBV21-1 is a listed pseudogene. The CDR3 has 14 amino acids. CDR3 DNA: TGTGCCAGCAACCCGACAGGGATGCTCTACGAGCAGTACTTC. Protein product: CASNPTGMLYEQYF.

The chain combines TRBV9 with TRBJ1-5; D possibly corresponds to TRBD1 (6 bases). The length of the CDR3 is 15 residues. The germline gives CDR1 SGDLS, CDR2 YYNGEE. Trimming removed 7 bases from V and 0 bases from J, with 14 bases in between. The CDR3 region has the DNA TGTGCCAGCTCCCGACAGGAAGATAGCAATCAGCCCCAGCATTTT. It specifies CASSRQEDSNQPQHF. The variable domain in full, completed from reference TRBV9 and TRBJ1-5, reads DSGVTQTPKHLITATGQRVTLRCSPRSGDLSVYWYQQSLDQGLQFLIQYYNGEERAKGNILERFSAQQFPDLHSELNLSSLELGDSALYFCASSRQEDSNQPQHFGDGTRLSIL.

This clone was observed once. The chain is built from TRBV10-1 and TRBJ1-6; 9 bases line up with TRBD1. The CDR3 spans 19 residues. Trimming cost V 4 bases and J 10 bases; bases outside gene matches: 20. In germline, CDR1 is WNHNN, CDR2 SYGVQD (reference sequence). For the CDR3, the DNA is TGCGCCAGCAGTGTTTTACAGGGGGCCAAGGACACCCCTAAATCACCCCTCCACTTT. It encodes CASSVLQGAKDTPKSPLHF.

This chain uses TRBV9 with TRBJ2-3; 9 nucleotides agree with TRBD2. The V gene's germline CDR1 is SGDLS and CDR2 YYNGEE. This CDR3 comprises 15 residues. Trimming cost V 5 bases and J 2 bases; bases outside gene matches: 6. CDR3: CASSLLAGLTDTQYF. In DNA, the CDR3 is TGTGCCAGCAGTTTACTAGCGGGCCTCACAGATACGCAGTATTTT.

This clone was counted between two and nine times. The chain carries TRBV6-5 and TRBJ2-1; 11 bases match TRBD2. With V trimmed by 6 bases and J by 7 bases, 8 bases remained unmatched. The germline CDR1 and CDR2 sequences are MNHEY and SVGAGI. This CDR3 is built from 15 residues. This CDR3 is CASSSGTSGVNEQFF. For the CDR3, the DNA is TGTGCCAGCAGCTCCGGGACTAGCGGCGTAAATGAGCAGTTCTTC.

The chain combines TRBV6-5 with TRBJ1-4; D may be TRBD1 (6 bases). The germline V and J ends were trimmed by 6 bases and 7 bases, with 15 bases remaining between them. The CDR3 is made up of 14 amino acids. Germline V lookup: CDR1 MNHEY, CDR2 SVGAGI. The CDR3 loop is CASSRDTPGEKLFF. CDR3 in DNA: TGTGCCAGCAGCCGGGACACGCCGGGTGAAAAACTGTTTTTT.

This clone has just one count. This rearrangement joins TRBV6-5 to TRBJ2-1; tentatively, D is TRBD2 (6 bases). Germline V gives CDR1 MNHEY, CDR2 SVGAGI. This CDR3 comprises 15 residues. V gave up 6 bases and J gave up 1 base, with 13 bases separating them. CDR3 loop: CASRKEGLSYNEQFF. CDR3 DNA sequence: TGTGCCAGCAGAAAGGAGGGCCTTTCCTACAATGAGCAGTTCTTC.

This chain uses TRBV29-1 with TRBJ2-1; 10 nucleotides match TRBD2. This CDR3 contains 16 residues. With V trimmed by 3 bases and J by 7 bases, 12 bases remained unmatched. The V gene's germline CDR1 is SQVTM and CDR2 ANQGSEA. As DNA, the CDR3 is TGCAGCGTTGAGGGGGGTAGCGGGAGGATTTTGAATGAGCAGTTCTTC. Amino acids: CSVEGGSGRILNEQFF.

The gene calls are TRBV6-1 and TRBJ1-1, with 9 nucleotides matching TRBD1. V was clipped by 7 bases and J by 5 bases; unmatched bases: 5. Germline V gene sequence: CDR1 MNHNS, CDR2 SASEGT. The CDR3 is made up of 13 amino acids. CDR3 region: CASTGQGTTEAFF. The CDR3, as DNA: TGTGCCAGCACCGGACAGGGGACGACTGAAGCTTTCTTT.

This clone came up a few times. The rearrangement links TRBV5-8 to TRBJ2-7, with 7 bases identical to TRBD1. The V gene's germline CDR1 is SGHTS and CDR2 YDEGEE. With V trimmed by 7 bases and J by 0 bases, 4 bases remained unmatched. The CDR3 is 13 residues long. CDR3 loop: CASARDSSYEQYF. The CDR3 nucleotides read TGTGCCAGCGCCCGGGACAGCTCCTACGAGCAGTACTTC.

This clone turned up a few times. This sequence joins TRBV28 and TRBJ2-7; D is perhaps TRBD1 (6 bases). Trimming pared 5 bases from V and 1 base from J, leaving 9 bases between. Germline V gives CDR1 MDHEN, CDR2 SYDVKM. This CDR3 comprises 13 residues. The CDR3 region is CASSPGQSYEQYF. In DNA form, the CDR3 reads TGTGCCAGCAGTCCGGGACAATCCTACGAGCAGTACTTC.

The chain employs TRBV30 and TRBJ2-3, with D perhaps TRBD1 (5 bases). CDR1 and CDR2 (germline): GTSNPN, SVGIG (reference sequence). Trimming pared 2 bases from V and 4 bases from J, leaving 10 bases between. There are 13 residues in the CDR3. The CDR3 reads CAWSSAGPDTQYF. The CDR3 DNA sequence: TGTGCCTGGAGTTCGGCAGGGCCAGATACGCAGTATTTT.

The chain recombines TRBV9 with TRBJ2-2; D is perhaps TRBD1 (6 bases). Between the trimmed V and J ends, which lost 2 bases and 3 bases, there was a span of 23 bases. From germline, CDR1 is SGDLS and CDR2 YYNGEE. The CDR3 covers 19 residues. The CDR3 DNA reads TGTGCCAGCAGCGTCTTACAGGGAATGGGCCCAAGAGACACCGGGGAGCTGTTTTTT. It encodes CASSVLQGMGPRDTGELFF.

V gene TRBV7-4 combines with J gene TRBJ1-1; D unresolved. This CDR3 has 15 residues. Germline V CDR1 and CDR2: SGHVT, SQSDAQ. V lost 0 bases, J lost 2 bases, and 10 bases lay in between. The CDR3 loop reads CASSLALALNTEAFF. CDR3 DNA sequence: TGTGCCAGCAGCTTAGCTCTTGCACTTAACACTGAAGCTTTCTTT.

This clone has more than one count but fewer than ten. V is TRBV19 and J is TRBJ2-1; 9 nucleotides agree with TRBD2. The germline V gene has CDR1 LNHDA and CDR2 SQIVND (reference sequence). The CDR3 runs to 13 residues. Trimming removed 4 bases from V and 6 bases from J; junction bases left unmatched: 1. The CDR3, as DNA: TGTGCCAGTAGTAGGGGACTAGCCAATGAGCAGTTCTTC. Protein sequence: CASSRGLANEQFF.

The rearrangement uses TRBV30 and TRBJ1-2, with TRBD1 matching over 8 bases. The CDR3 contains 15 residues. Germline V CDR1 and CDR2: GTSNPN, SVGIG (reference sequence). V trimming: 2 bases; J trimming: 4 bases; junction bases outside the gene matches: 9. The CDR3 DNA follows: TGTGCCTGGAGTCCCCACAGGGGGAATCCCTATGGCTACACCTTC. It codes for CAWSPHRGNPYGYTF.

J is TRBJ2-7 and V is TRBV9; 10 nucleotides match TRBD2. Germline lookup yields CDR1 SGDLS and CDR2 YYNGEE. V was clipped by 0 bases and J by 1 base; unmatched bases: 1. This CDR3 has 15 residues. CDR3: CASSVGSGRSYEQYF. The CDR3 DNA follows: TGTGCCAGCAGCGTAGGTAGCGGGAGGTCCTACGAGCAGTACTTC.

This chain links TRBV28 with TRBJ1-4; the D gene is possibly TRBD1 (5 bases). The V gene's germline CDR1 is MDHEN and CDR2 SYDVKM. The V and J ends lost 4 bases and 6 bases respectively, with 12 bases between them. The length of the CDR3 is 14 residues. The CDR3 DNA reads TGTGCCAGCAGTTCGCCGGGACTGGATGAAAAACTGTTTTTT. Translation: CASSSPGLDEKLFF.

The chain carries TRBV5-6 and TRBJ1-2, with unresolved D. The V end was cut by 4 bases, the J end by 1 base, with 11 bases between. CDR1 and CDR2 from the germline V gene are SGHDT and YYEEEE. CDR3 length equals 14 residues. The CDR3 bases are TGTGCCAGCAGCCGACTGTCGGGTAACTATGGCTACACCTTC. Its translation is CASSRLSGNYGYTF.

Comment on this clone: Other DNA sequences within the sample encode an identical CDR3. V gene TRBV6-1 combines with J gene TRBJ1-6, with a tentative D call TRBD1 (6 bases). Germline V CDR1 and CDR2: MNHNS, SASEGT. The CDR3 has 14 residues. Trimming cost V 2 bases and J 10 bases, with 12 bases left between them. The CDR3 reads CASSENRDNSPLHF. CDR3 sequence (DNA): TGTGCCAGCAGTGAAAACAGGGACAACTCACCCCTCCACTTT.

The chain combines TRBV19 with TRBJ1-1, with 10 bases identical to TRBD1. The CDR3 sequence is 14 residues long. The V and J ends lost 6 bases and 1 base, in that order; junction bases with no gene match: 2. Germline-derived CDR1 and CDR2 are LNHDA and SQIVND (reference sequence). In nucleotides, the CDR3 is TGTGCCAGTAGGCGGGACAGGGGGAACACTGAAGCTTTCTTT. Translated, it gives CASRRDRGNTEAFF.

Concerning this clone itself: The junction departs from the called germline gene at one end, perhaps through a read error. This rearrangement joins TRBV30 to TRBJ1-6; 9 positions match TRBD1. The germline CDR1 and CDR2 sequences are GTSNPN and SVGIG (reference sequence). The CDR3 is 15 residues long. The CDR3 spells CAWNQPGQGNAPLHF. CDR3 coding DNA: TGTGCCTGGAATCAACCGGGACAGGGTAATGCACCCCTCCACTTT.